The sequence of this T cell receptor (beta chain) was determined in a study of T cells in Graves' hyperthyroidism and ophthalmopathy. Clinical symptoms, serum thyroxine and TRAb, thyroid ultrasound and orbital computed tomography were used for the diagnoses. General observations from the study: For ophthalmopathy, model prediction preceded onset by a median about 6 months.

It was RNA transcripts that yielded the amplified TCR beta CDR3 regions. First-round RT-PCR targeting the TCR CDR3 was performed with the HTBI primer set. TCRdb reprocessed the multiplex PCR reads via MiXCR and lists one record per CDR3 protein. Of fewer than 650,000 distinct CDR3 sequences in the sample, approximately 15% were seen once. This clonotype was counted ten times or more. The antigen remains unidentified. V shed 4 bases and J 5 bases; nucleotides not matched to a gene: 5. CDR3 length: 15 amino acids. The sample comprised blood. The receptor's source is a woman under 40 with Graves' hyperthyroidism that later progressed to Graves' ophthalmopathy. The rearrangement links TRBV12-3 or TRBV12-4 to TRBJ2-3; 11 nucleotides match TRBD2. CDR3 residues: CASSYSGRAGDTQYF. CDR3 DNA: TGTGCCAGCAGTTATAGCGGGAGGGCTGGAGATACGCAGTATTTT.